This T cell receptor beta chain was found in a study of Ad26.COV2.S vaccination and SARS-CoV-2 variants. Stated treatment: roughly 20 received Ad26.COV2.S at low or high dose, single or two shots; several received placebo; per-sample allocation not given. Following the first vaccine or placebo injection, samples were taken on day 63. Assay used: immunoSEQ multiplex PCR; TCRdb lists only in-frame clones, some missing. This sample has hundreds of thousands of clones, with around 86% found just once. With V trimmed by 6 bases and J by 3 bases, 8 bases remained unmatched. This CDR3 comprises 14 residues. Germline CDR1 is MNHEY and CDR2 is SVGAGI.

The receptor's source is a person between 18 and 59 years old who received the Ad26.COV2.S COVID-19 vaccine or a placebo. The sequences come from peripheral blood, collected in a trial of Ad26.COV2.S vaccine versus placebo. This chain uses TRBV6-5 with TRBJ2-7; 7 bases match TRBD1. The CDR3 reads CASRRQGQGYEQYF. The CDR3 DNA is TGTGCCAGCAGAAGACAGGGCCAGGGCTACGAGCAGTACTTC.